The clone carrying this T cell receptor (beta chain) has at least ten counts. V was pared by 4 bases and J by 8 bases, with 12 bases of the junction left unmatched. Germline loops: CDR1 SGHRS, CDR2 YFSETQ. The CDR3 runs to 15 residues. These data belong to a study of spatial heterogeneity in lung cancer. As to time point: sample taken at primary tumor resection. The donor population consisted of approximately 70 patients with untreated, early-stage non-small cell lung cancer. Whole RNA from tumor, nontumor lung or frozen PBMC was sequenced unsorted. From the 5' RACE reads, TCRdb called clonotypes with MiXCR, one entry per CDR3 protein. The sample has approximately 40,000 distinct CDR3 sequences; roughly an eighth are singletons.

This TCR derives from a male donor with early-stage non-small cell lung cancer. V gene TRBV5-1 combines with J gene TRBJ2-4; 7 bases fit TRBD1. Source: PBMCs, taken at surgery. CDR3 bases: TGCGCCAGCAGCACGTCGACAGGGCCCGAGGACATTCAGTACTTC. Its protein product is CASSTSTGPEDIQYF. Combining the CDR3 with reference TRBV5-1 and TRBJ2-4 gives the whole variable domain KAGVTQTPRYLIKTRGQQVTLSCSPISGHRSVSWYQQTPGQGLQFLFEYFSETQRNKGNFPGRFSGRQFSNSRSEMNVSTLELGDSALYLCASSTSTGPEDIQYFGAGTRLSVL.